The entry below describes one T cell receptor beta chain. The antigen is undetermined. Using immunoSEQ multiplex PCR, the repertoire was profiled, and TCRdb retains in-frame clones only, with some absent. The table includes 15,000 to 20,000 clones, roughly 90% detected once. The sample comes from a study of PD-1 blockade in classical Hodgkin lymphoma. Broader study findings: A reduction in baseline TCR diversity was reportedly seen in newly diagnosed patients relative to healthy donors.

Time point meaning: newly diagnosed, previously untreated cHL patient sample. The comparison group had newly diagnosed, previously untreated classical Hodgkin lymphoma. CDR1 and CDR2 from the germline V gene are SGHTA and FQGTGA. V trimming: 4 bases; J trimming: 6 bases; junction bases outside the gene matches: 9. The CDR3 consists of 15 residues. The TCR originated in a human donor with classical Hodgkin lymphoma. Sequences were obtained from peripheral blood mononuclear cells (PBMCs). The rearrangement links TRBV7-3 to TRBJ2-3; 8 positions agree with TRBD2. In nucleotides, the CDR3 is TGTGCCAGCAGCTCTAAGCGGGAGAGAATGGATACGCAGTATTTT. Protein: CASSSKRERMDTQYF.